Shown below are 21 T cell receptor beta chains from a single sample sequenced in a study of T cells in Graves' hyperthyroidism and ophthalmopathy. Researchers amplified the TCR beta CDR3 regions from RNA transcripts. When the TCR CDR3 underwent first-round RT-PCR, the HTBI primer set was used. MiXCR, run by TCRdb on the multiplex PCR reads, gives a single entry per CDR3 protein. In the table there are about 580,000 distinct CDR3 sequences, more than 45% of which are singletons. Sequencing was done on a sample of peripheral blood or thyroid tissue (not recorded which). These TCRs come from a woman aged 18-29 years with Graves' hyperthyroidism.

This clonotype occurred many times. A read error may account for a junction end that differs from germline. The genes are TRBV12-3 or TRBV12-4 and TRBJ1-1; no reliable D call. The CDR3 spans 15 residues. CDR3 amino acids: CASSLAHKQNTEAFF. CDR3 nucleotides: TGTGCCAGCAGTCTAGCACACAAACAGAACACTGAAGCTTTCTTT.

Only one count was recorded for this clonotype. A clone one base away is much larger, so this may be a read error. J is TRBJ2-2 and V is TRBV7-3; D assignment may be TRBD1 or TRBD2 (5 bases each). The CDR3 consists of 15 residues. Germline V gene sequence: CDR1 SGHTA, CDR2 FQGTGA. With 5 bases removed from V and 10 bases from J, the gap between germline ends came to 20 bases. CDR3 in amino acids: CASSPDGWGSEELFF. The CDR3 bases are TGTGCCAGCAGCCCGGACGGCTGGGGGTCAGAGGAGCTGTTTTTT.

This clonotype came up a few times. V gene TRBV11-3 combines with J gene TRBJ2-2, with unresolved D. V gave up 5 bases and J gave up 4 bases, with 17 bases separating them. Germline V gene sequence: CDR1 SGHNT, CDR2 YENEEA. The CDR3 runs to 16 residues. The CDR3: CASSPKVVWRTGELFF. CDR3 sequence (DNA): TGTGCCAGCAGCCCTAAGGTAGTCTGGCGCACCGGGGAGCTGTTTTTT.

This clonotype was seen only once. V and J are TRBV7-2 and TRBJ2-7; 11 bases match TRBD2. Germline CDR1 reads SGHTA; CDR2 reads FQGNSA. Losses at the gene ends were 5 bases for V and 4 bases for J; bases not matched to a gene: 7. CDR3 length equals 15 residues. The CDR3 nucleotides are TGTGCCAGCAGCCCAGGGGCTAGCGGGAGGTACGAGCAGTACTTC. It is translated as CASSPGASGRYEQYF.

This clonotype was detected a few times. The chain is built from TRBV7-8 and TRBJ2-7; unclear D gene. This CDR3 is 13 amino acids long. V was cut by 3 bases and J by 1 base, with 7 bases left in between. Per germline, CDR1 SGHVS and CDR2 FQNEAQ. DNA for the CDR3: TGTGCCAGCAGCTTCCCGGTATCCTACGAGCAGTACTTC. This codes for CASSFPVSYEQYF. The whole variable domain, filled in from reference TRBV7-8 and TRBJ2-7, reads GAGVSQSPRYKVAKRGQDVALRCDPISGHVSLFWYQQALGQGPEFLTYFQNEAQLDKSGLPSDRFFAERPEGSVSTLKIQRTQQEDSAVYLCASSFPVSYEQYFGPGTRLTVT.

Ten or more counts support this clonotype. V usage is TRBV6-5 and J usage is TRBJ2-2; D unclear. CDR1 is MNHEY, CDR2 SVGAGI, per germline. The CDR3 length is 15 residues. Between the trimmed V and J ends, which lost 6 bases and 6 bases, there was a span of 17 bases. The chain's CDR3 is CASSSQYHVSGELFF. CDR3 sequence (DNA): TGTGCCAGCAGCTCCCAATATCACGTATCCGGGGAGCTGTTTTTT.

This clonotype showed up many times. The V gene is TRBV6-6, the J gene TRBJ1-5; D perhaps matches TRBD1 (5 bases). V lost 2 bases to trimming and J lost 5 bases, with 16 bases between them. Germline V gene data show CDR1 as MNHNY and CDR2 as SVGAGI (reference sequence). The CDR3 covers 16 residues. The CDR3 region is CASSYGMRGTDQPQHF. The CDR3 DNA is TGTGCCAGCAGTTACGGTATGAGGGGAACGGATCAGCCCCAGCATTTT.

V is TRBV29-1 and J is TRBJ1-2, with 8 bases aligning to TRBD1. The V gene end was trimmed by 8 bases and the J gene end by 7 bases; junction bases not matched to a gene: 3. CDR1 and CDR2 from the germline V gene are SQVTM and ANQGSEA. The CDR3 contains 10 residues. In DNA form, the CDR3 reads TGCAGCTCCGGGACAGGTGGCTACACCTTC. It translates to CSSGTGGYTF.

With respect to this clonotype: The missing conserved phenylalanine or tryptophan at the end of this CDR3 makes a read error likely. The DNA is omitted, as the CDR3 cannot be located on it reliably, and the CDR3 follows TCRdb's listing. The gene calls are TRBV12-3 or TRBV12-4 and TRBJ2-7; TRBD1, the table's D call, lacks a check against the DNA. Termini included, the CDR3 measures 12 amino acids. The CDR3 spells CASSFAQGTHQP.

This clonotype has a count of ten or more. In DNA form, the CDR3 reads TGTGCCAGCAGCTTATGGGGTCAGGGACAGACCCAGTACTTC. This translates into CASSLWGQGQTQYF. The chain combines TRBV7-3 with TRBJ2-5; D possibly uses TRBD1 or TRBD2 (5 bases each). Trimming stripped 2 bases from V and 6 bases from J, with 13 bases between. Germline V gene lookup returns CDR1 SGHTA and CDR2 FQGTGA. The CDR3 sequence is 14 residues long. The full variable domain, its missing parts supplied by reference TRBV7-3 and TRBJ2-5, is GAGVSQTPSNKVTEKGKYVELRCDPISGHTALYWYRQSLGQGPEFLIYFQGTGAADDSGLPNDRFFAVRPEGSVSTLKIQRTERGDSAVYLCASSLWGQGQTQYFGPGTRLLVL.

The chain is built from TRBV7-2 and TRBJ2-7; 7 bases are a match to TRBD2. In germline, CDR1 is SGHTA, CDR2 FQGNSA. V shed 2 bases, J shed 2 bases, and the junction held 9 bases outside the gene matches. This CDR3 has 16 residues. The CDR3 coding sequence is TGTGCCAGCAGCTTAATCGGTCTAGCGGATCCCTACGAGCAGTACTTC. Protein: CASSLIGLADPYEQYF.

V and J are TRBV20-1 and TRBJ2-5, with 8 positions matching TRBD2. CDR1 and CDR2 (germline): DFQATT, SNEGSKA (reference sequence). The junction had 8 bases not matched to a gene; V was cut back by 1 base and J by 4 bases. CDR3 length: 15 residues. The CDR3 sequence is CSARVWSGRGETQYF. CDR3 sequence (DNA): TGCAGTGCTAGAGTTTGGAGCGGGAGAGGAGAGACCCAGTACTTC.

This clonotype appeared many times. The chain joins TRBV7-4 to TRBJ1-5; D is uncertain. The CDR3 has 16 amino acids. V lost 5 bases and J 0 bases, leaving 14 bases between the germline ends. CDR1 and CDR2 from the germline V gene are SGHVT and SQSDAQ. The CDR3 loop is CASSTRREHSNQPQHF. The CDR3 nucleotides are TGTGCCAGCAGCACAAGACGGGAACATAGCAATCAGCCCCAGCATTTT.

This rearrangement joins TRBV29-1 to TRBJ2-5, with a weak D call TRBD2 (5 bases). V lost 6 bases and J lost 5, with 13 bases in between. The CDR3 contains 12 residues. The germline V gene has CDR1 SQVTM and CDR2 ANQGSEA. CDR3 loop: CSVRRDGETQYF. The DNA for the CDR3 is TGCAGCGTGCGCCGGGATGGGGAGACCCAGTACTTC.

The rearrangement uses TRBV6-1 and TRBJ2-2; D gene unclear. Between the trimmed V and J ends, which lost 4 bases and 5 bases, there was a span of 17 bases. The CDR3 contains 16 residues. Germline V gives CDR1 MNHNS, CDR2 SASEGT. The CDR3 coding sequence is TGTGCCAGCAGTGGCCGAGCCCGGTCAACAACCGGGGAGCTGTTTTTT. This codes for CASSGRARSTTGELFF.

In its sample, this clonotype was seen many times. The chain links TRBV18 to TRBJ1-2; D not resolved. The V end was cut by 0 bases, the J end by 2 bases, with 10 bases between. Looked up from germline, CDR1 is KGHSH and CDR2 is LQKENI. The CDR3 runs to 15 residues. The DNA of the CDR3 is TGTGCCAGCTCACCACCGTCAGGCGGGAACTATGGCTACACCTTC. This encodes CASSPPSGGNYGYTF.

This clonotype was seen repeatedly, ten times or more. The rearrangement uses TRBV20-1 and TRBJ2-7; 12 bases fit TRBD2. V lost 8 bases, J lost 2 bases, and 4 bases stayed unmatched. The CDR3 length is 13 residues. The germline V gene has CDR1 DFQATT and CDR2 SNEGSKA (reference sequence). The CDR3 loop is CSKTSGRTYEQYF. CDR3 coding DNA: TGCAGTAAAACTAGCGGGAGGACCTACGAGCAGTACTTC.

CDR3 residues: CSATKGNVEAYEQYF. The CDR3 coding sequence is TGCAGTGCCACCAAGGGAAACGTAGAAGCCTACGAGCAGTACTTC. The chain couples TRBV20-1 to TRBJ2-7; no definite D call. With 6 bases removed from V and 2 bases from J, the gap between germline ends came to 20 bases. The length of the CDR3 is 15 residues. CDR1 is DFQATT and CDR2 is SNEGSKA in the germline V gene (reference sequence).

This clonotype was counted only a few times. The chain couples TRBV4-1 to TRBJ1-4; the match to TRBD1 covers 10 bases. The CDR3 is 18 residues long. V shed 5 bases and J 6 bases; nucleotides not matched to a gene: 15. Germline CDR1 is MGHRA and CDR2 is YSYEKL. The CDR3 DNA is TGCGCCAGCAGCGACCGGTGGACAGGGGGTGGGGTGGATGAAAAACTGTTTTTT. Translated, it gives CASSDRWTGGGVDEKLFF.

The table lists this clonotype with many counts. The gene calls are TRBV4-2 and TRBJ1-2; 9 bases fit TRBD1. The CDR3 runs 15 residues. The junction had 7 bases not matched to a gene; V was cut back by 1 base and J by 7 bases. Looked up from germline, CDR1 is LGHNA and CDR2 is YNFKEQ. CDR3 DNA: TGTGCCAGCAGCCAAGCCCAGGGACAGGGTGGTGGCTACACCTTC. It specifies CASSQAQGQGGGYTF.

This rearrangement joins TRBV7-2 to TRBJ2-7; the D call may be TRBD1 or TRBD2 (5 bases each). The V gene lost 5 bases and the J gene lost 7 bases, with 12 bases spanning the gap. The CDR3 sequence is 12 residues long. Germline V gives CDR1 SGHTA, CDR2 FQGNSA. This CDR3 reads CASSRGTTEQYF. The CDR3 coding sequence is TGTGCCAGCAGCCGGGGCACTACGGAGCAGTACTTC.